The 3 T cell receptor beta chains below come from one sample, sequenced in a study of blood T cells in healthy people across ages. A J-beta primer mix and a sample-barcoded 5' primer were used in a second PCR of about 6 to 12 cycles. One entry per CDR3 protein, called by TCRdb with MiXCR from the 5' RACE reads. Of 890,000 or so distinct CDR3 sequences listed, approximately 65% are singletons. Sequenced sample: blood. These receptors were obtained from a man between 25 and 39 years old in good health.

Details on this clonotype: A much larger clone differs from this one at a single base, so this may be a read error. The chain links TRBV7-9 to TRBJ2-4, with a tentative D call TRBD1 (5 bases). CDR1 is SEHNR and CDR2 is FQNEAQ in the germline V gene (reference sequence). Deletions cut 1 base from V and 12 bases from J, with 16 bases between. The CDR3 consists of 14 residues. The CDR3 is CASSLDRFGSSQYF. The CDR3 DNA sequence: TGTGCCAGCAGCTTAGACAGGTTTGGATCGAGTCAGTACTTC. Combining the CDR3 with reference TRBV7-9 and TRBJ2-4 gives the whole variable domain DTGVSQNPRHKITKRGQNVTFRCDPISEHNRLYWYRQTLGQGPEFLTYFQNEAQLEKSRLLSDRFSAERPKGSFSTLEIQRTEQGDSAMYLCASSLDRFGSSQYFGAGTRLSVL.

The chain uses TRBV20-1 and TRBJ2-7; 7 bases are a match to TRBD2. Matching the DNA end better, TRBJ2-5 makes the J call doubtful. The CDR3 is 15 amino acids. CDR1 is DFQATT, CDR2 SNEGSKA, per germline (reference sequence). In nucleotides, the CDR3 is TGCAGTGCCAATGGCGCTAGCGGTTTGGAGGAGACCCAGTACTTC. Translation gives CSANGASGLEETQYF.

This chain links TRBV3-1 with TRBJ2-7, with D perhaps matching TRBD1 or TRBD2 (5 bases each). V lost 3 bases, J lost 2 bases, and 14 bases lay in between. Germline CDR1 and CDR2: LGHDT and YNNKEL (reference sequence). This CDR3 contains 15 residues. CDR3 amino acids: CASSHGDLNAYEQYF. The CDR3 DNA reads TGTGCCAGCAGCCATGGGGACCTCAATGCCTACGAGCAGTACTTC.